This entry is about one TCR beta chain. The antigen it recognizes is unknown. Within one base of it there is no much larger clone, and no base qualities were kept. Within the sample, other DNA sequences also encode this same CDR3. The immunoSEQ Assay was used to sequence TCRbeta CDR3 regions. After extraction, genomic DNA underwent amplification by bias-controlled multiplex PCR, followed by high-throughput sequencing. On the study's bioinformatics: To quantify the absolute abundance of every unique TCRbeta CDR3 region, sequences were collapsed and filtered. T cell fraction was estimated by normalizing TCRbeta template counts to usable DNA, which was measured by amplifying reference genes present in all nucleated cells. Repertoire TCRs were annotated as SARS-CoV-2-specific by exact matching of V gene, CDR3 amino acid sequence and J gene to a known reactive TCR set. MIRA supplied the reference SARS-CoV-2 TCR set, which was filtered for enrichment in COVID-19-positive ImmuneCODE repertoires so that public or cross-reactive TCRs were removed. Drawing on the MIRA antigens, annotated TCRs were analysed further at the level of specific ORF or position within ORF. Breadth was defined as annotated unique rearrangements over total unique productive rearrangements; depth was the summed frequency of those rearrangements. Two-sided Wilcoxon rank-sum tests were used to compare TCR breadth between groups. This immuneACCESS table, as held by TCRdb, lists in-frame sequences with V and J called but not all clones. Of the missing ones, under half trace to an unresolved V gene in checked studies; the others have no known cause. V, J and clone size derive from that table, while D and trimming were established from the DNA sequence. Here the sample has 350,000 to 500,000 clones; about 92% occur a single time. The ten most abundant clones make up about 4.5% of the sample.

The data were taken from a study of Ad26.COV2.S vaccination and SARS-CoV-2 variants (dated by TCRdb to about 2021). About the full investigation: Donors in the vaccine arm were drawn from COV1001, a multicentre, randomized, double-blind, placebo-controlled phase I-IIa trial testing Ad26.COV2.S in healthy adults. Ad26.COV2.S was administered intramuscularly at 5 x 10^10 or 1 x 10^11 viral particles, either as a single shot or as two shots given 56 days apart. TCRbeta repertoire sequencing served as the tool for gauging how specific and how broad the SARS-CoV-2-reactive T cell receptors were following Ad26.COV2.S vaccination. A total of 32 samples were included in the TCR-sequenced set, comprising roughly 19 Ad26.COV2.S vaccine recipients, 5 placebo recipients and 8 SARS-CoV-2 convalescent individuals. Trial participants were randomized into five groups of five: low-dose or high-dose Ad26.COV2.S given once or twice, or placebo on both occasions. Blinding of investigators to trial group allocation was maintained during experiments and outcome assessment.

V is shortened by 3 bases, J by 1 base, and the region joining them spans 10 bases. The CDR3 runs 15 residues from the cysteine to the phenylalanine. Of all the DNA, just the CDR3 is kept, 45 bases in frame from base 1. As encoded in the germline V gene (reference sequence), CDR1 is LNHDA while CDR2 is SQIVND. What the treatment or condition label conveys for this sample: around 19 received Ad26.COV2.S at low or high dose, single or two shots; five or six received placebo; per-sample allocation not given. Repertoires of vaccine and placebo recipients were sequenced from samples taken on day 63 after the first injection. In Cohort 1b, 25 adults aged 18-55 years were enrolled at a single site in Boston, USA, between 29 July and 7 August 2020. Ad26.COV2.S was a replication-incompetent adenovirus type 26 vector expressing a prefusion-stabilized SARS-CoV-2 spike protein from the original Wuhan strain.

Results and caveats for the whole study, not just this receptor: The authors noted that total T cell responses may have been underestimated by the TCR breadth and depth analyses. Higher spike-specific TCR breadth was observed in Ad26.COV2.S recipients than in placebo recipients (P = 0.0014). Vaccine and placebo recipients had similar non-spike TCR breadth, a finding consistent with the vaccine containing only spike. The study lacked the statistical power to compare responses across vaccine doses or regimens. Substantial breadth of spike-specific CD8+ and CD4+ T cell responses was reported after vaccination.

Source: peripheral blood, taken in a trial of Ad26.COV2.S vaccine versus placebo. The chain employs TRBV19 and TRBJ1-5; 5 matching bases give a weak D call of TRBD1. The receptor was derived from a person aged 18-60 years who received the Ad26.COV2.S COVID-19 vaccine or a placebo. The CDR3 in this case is CASSIGGGSNQPQHF. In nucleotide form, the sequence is TGTGCCAGTAGTATCGGGGGTGGGAGCAATCAGCCCCAGCATTTT.